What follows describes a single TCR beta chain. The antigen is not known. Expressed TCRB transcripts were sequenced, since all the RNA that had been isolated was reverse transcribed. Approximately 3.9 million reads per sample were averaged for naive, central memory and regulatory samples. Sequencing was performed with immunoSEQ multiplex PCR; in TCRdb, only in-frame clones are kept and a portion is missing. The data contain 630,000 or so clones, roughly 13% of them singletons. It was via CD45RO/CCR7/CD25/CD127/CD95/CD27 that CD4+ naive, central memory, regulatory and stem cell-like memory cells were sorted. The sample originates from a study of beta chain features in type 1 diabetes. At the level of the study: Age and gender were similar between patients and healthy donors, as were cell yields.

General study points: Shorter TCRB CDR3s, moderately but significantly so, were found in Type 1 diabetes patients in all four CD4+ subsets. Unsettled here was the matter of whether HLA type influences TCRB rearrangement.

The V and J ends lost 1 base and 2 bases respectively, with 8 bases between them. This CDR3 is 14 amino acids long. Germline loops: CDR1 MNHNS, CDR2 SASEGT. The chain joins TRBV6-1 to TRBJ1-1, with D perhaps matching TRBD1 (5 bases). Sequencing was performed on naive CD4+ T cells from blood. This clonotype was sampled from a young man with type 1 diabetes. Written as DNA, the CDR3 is TGTGCCAGCAGTGAAGGCGGGGCCAACACTGAAGCTTTCTTT. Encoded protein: CASSEGGANTEAFF.